This passage covers 8 T cell receptor beta chains from one sample sequenced in a study of T cell responses to AZD1222 COVID-19 vaccine. Sequenced by immunoSEQ multiplex PCR; TCRdb stores in-frame clones only, minus some. Of about 130,000 clones in the sample, 80% to 90% were seen once. Sequencing used peripheral blood, obtained on day 0 of AZD1222 vaccination. All receptors come from an adult in good health.

The chain joins TRBV27 to TRBJ1-2; 11 nucleotides match TRBD1. Losses at the gene ends were 6 bases for V and 12 bases for J; bases not matched to a gene: 9. Germline V gene sequence: CDR1 MNHEY, CDR2 SMNVEV (reference sequence). This CDR3 spans 13 amino acids. The CDR3 DNA sequence: TGTGCCAGCAGAGGACAGGGGGCGGGGAGTGACACCTTC. This encodes CASRGQGAGSDTF.

V is TRBV19 and J is TRBJ1-5; a weak D match, TRBD1 (5 bases). This CDR3 region has 14 residues. Germline CDR1 LNHDA, CDR2 SQIVND (reference sequence). V was shortened by 2 bases and J by 5 bases, with 10 bases between the two germline ends. In DNA form, the CDR3 reads TGTGCCAGTAGTATAACAGGCTCCCATCAGCCCCAGCATTTT. Amino acids: CASSITGSHQPQHF.

The rearrangement joins TRBV5-4 to TRBJ2-7; 14 bases align to TRBD2. CDR1 is SGHNT, CDR2 YYREEE, per germline (reference sequence). The CDR3 loop spans 16 amino acids. V shed 2 bases and J 5 bases; nucleotides not matched to a gene: 6. DNA of the CDR3: TGTGCCAGCAGCTTATATCCGGGACTAGCGGGAGACGAGCAGTACTTC. It yields the protein CASSLYPGLAGDEQYF.

The chain has TRBV9 and TRBJ2-5; 8 bases are a match to TRBD2. Germline lookup yields CDR1 SGDLS and CDR2 YYNGEE. With V trimmed by 5 bases and J by 2 bases, 8 bases remained unmatched. This CDR3 is 15 amino acids long. CDR3 sequence reads: CASREPGLVQETQYF. CDR3 in DNA: TGTGCCAGCAGAGAGCCGGGACTAGTACAAGAGACCCAGTACTTC.

The J gene is TRBJ2-1, the V gene TRBV11-3; 8 bases are shared with TRBD1. With 5 bases clipped from V and 4 bases from J, the junction kept 19 bases outside the gene matches. Germline V gene data show CDR1 as SGHNT and CDR2 as YENEEA. The CDR3 is made up of 19 amino acids. CDR3 DNA sequence: TGTGCCAGCAGCGGAAGACAGGGGTGGAGAGGGCCAGGATACAATGAGCAGTTCTTC. Translation: CASSGRQGWRGPGYNEQFF.

V is TRBV9 and J is TRBJ1-1; D may be TRBD1 (6 bases). The CDR3 contains 13 residues. Trimming took off 4 bases at V and 7 bases at J, with 14 bases between the two ends. The germline gives CDR1 SGDLS, CDR2 YYNGEE. The CDR3, as DNA: TGTGCCAGCAGCCCCTCAGGGGTGAATGAAGCTTTCTTT. Translation: CASSPSGVNEAFF.

The chain recombines TRBV7-9 with TRBJ1-5; D is perhaps TRBD1 (5 bases). The CDR3 spans 15 residues. Trimming left V 4 bases short and J 3 bases short, with 13 bases between. The germline CDR1 and CDR2 sequences are SEHNR and FQNEAQ (reference sequence). In nucleotides, the CDR3 is TGTGCCAGCAGCTCATGGGGGGGGATCAATCAGCCCCAGCATTTT. This translates into CASSSWGGINQPQHF. The complete variable domain, with remaining parts taken from reference TRBV7-9 and TRBJ1-5, reads DTGVSQNPRHKITKRGQNVTFRCDPISEHNRLYWYRQTLGQGPEFLTYFQNEAQLEKSRLLSDRFSAERPKGSFSTLEIQRTEQGDSAMYLCASSSWGGINQPQHFGDGTRLSIL.

The chain has TRBV10-3 and TRBJ2-7, with D perhaps assigned TRBD1 or TRBD2 (5 bases each). V was trimmed by 5 bases and J by 5 bases, leaving 13 bases between them. Germline CDR1 ENHRY, CDR2 SYGVKD. This CDR3 is built from 13 residues. CDR3 sequence reads: CAISPPGTDEQYF. CDR3 coding DNA: TGTGCCATCAGTCCCCCGGGGACCGACGAGCAGTACTTC.